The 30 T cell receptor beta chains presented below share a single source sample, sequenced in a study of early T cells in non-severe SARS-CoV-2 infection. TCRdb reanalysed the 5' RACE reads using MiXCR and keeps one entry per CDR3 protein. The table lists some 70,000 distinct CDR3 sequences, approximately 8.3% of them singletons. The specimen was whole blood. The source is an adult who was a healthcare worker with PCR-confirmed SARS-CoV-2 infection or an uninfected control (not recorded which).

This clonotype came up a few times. CDR3 nucleotides: TGTGCCAGCAGCTCTAGCCCTACTAGCGGGAGTCGGGGAGATACGCAGTATTTT. Its translation is CASSSSPTSGSRGDTQYF. The chain uses TRBV11-3 and TRBJ2-3, with 11 bases aligning to TRBD2. This CDR3 is 18 amino acids long. Germline lookup yields CDR1 SGHNT and CDR2 YENEEA. J lost 5 bases, V lost 4 bases, and 14 bases had no gene match.

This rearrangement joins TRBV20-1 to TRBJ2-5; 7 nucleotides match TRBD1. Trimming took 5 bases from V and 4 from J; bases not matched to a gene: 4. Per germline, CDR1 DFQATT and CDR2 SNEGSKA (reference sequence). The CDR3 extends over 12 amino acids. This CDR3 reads CSAHDRAETQYF. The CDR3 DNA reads TGCAGTGCTCACGACAGGGCAGAGACCCAGTACTTC.

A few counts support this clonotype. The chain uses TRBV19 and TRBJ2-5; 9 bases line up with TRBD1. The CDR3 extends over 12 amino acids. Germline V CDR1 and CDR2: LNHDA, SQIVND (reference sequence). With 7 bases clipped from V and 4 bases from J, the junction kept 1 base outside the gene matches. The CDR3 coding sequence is TGTGCCAGTAAGACAGGGGGAGAGACCCAGTACTTC. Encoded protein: CASKTGGETQYF.

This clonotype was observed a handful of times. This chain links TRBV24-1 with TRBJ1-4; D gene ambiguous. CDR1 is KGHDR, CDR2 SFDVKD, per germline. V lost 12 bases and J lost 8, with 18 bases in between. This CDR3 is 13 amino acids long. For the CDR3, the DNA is TGTGCCCCTCAGCCTCCCTTTGCGGAAAAACTGTTTTTT. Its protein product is CAPQPPFAEKLFF.

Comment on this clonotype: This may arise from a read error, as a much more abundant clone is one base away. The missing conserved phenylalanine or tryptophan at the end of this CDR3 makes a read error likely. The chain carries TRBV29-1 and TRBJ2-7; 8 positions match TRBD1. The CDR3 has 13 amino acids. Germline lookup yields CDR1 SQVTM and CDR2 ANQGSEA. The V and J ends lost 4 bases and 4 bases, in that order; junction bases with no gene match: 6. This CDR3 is CSVAETGVYEQYS. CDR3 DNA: TGCAGCGTTGCCGAGACAGGGGTTTACGAGCAGTACTCC.

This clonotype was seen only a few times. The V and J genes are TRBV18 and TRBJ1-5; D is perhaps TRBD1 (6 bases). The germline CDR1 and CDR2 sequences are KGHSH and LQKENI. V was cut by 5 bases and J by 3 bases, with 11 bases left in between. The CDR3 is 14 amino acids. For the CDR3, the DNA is TGTGCCAGCTCAGGGGGGCAGGACAATCAGCCCCAGCATTTT. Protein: CASSGGQDNQPQHF.

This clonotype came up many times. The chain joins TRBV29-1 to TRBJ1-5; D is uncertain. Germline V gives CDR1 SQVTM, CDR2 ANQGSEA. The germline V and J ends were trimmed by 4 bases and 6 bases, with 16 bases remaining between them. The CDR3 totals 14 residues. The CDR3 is CSVGEVGLSQPQHF. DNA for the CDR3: TGCAGCGTTGGAGAGGTAGGCTTGAGTCAGCCCCAGCATTTT.

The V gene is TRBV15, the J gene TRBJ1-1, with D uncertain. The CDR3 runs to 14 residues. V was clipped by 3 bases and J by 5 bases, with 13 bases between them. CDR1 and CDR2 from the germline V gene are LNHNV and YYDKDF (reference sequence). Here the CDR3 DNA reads TGTGCCACCAGCAGCATGGGTGGGCATACTGAAGCTTTCTTT. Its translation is CATSSMGGHTEAFF.

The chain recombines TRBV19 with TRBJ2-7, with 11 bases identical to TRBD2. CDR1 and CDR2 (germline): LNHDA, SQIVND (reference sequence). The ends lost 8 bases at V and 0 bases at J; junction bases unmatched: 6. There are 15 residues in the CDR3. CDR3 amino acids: CASGKTSGNSYEQYF. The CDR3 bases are TGTGCCAGTGGCAAGACTAGCGGGAACTCCTACGAGCAGTACTTC. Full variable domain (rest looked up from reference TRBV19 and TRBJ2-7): DGGITQSPKYLFRKEGQNVTLSCEQNLNHDAMYWYRQDPGQGLRLIYYSQIVNDFQKGDIAEGYSVSREKKESFPLTVTSAQKNPTAFYLCASGKTSGNSYEQYFGPGTRLTVT.

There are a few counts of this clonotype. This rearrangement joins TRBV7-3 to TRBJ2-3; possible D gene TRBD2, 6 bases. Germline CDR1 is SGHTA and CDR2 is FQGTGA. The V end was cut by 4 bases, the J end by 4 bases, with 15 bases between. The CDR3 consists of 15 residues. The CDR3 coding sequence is TGTGCCAGCAGCTATCGGCCTAGCGCCGCAGATACGCAGTATTTT. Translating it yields CASSYRPSAADTQYF.

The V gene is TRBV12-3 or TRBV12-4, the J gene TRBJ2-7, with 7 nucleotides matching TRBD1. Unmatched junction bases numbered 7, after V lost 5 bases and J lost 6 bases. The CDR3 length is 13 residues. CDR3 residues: CASSPPTGFEQYF. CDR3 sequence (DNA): TGTGCCAGCAGTCCCCCGACAGGGTTCGAGCAGTACTTC.

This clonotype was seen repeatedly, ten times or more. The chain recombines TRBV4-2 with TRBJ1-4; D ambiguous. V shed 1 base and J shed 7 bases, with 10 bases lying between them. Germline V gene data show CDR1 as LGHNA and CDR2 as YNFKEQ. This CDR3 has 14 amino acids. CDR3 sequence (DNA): TGTGCCAGCAGCCAAGGTCCAACCGCTGAAAAACTGTTTTTT. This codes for CASSQGPTAEKLFF.

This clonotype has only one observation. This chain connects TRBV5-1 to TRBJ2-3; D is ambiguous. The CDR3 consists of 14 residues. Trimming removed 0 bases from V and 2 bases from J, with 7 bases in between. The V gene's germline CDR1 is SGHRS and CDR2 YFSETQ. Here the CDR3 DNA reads TGCGCCAGCAGCTTGGGGCCCGACACAGATACGCAGTATTTT. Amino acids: CASSLGPDTDTQYF.

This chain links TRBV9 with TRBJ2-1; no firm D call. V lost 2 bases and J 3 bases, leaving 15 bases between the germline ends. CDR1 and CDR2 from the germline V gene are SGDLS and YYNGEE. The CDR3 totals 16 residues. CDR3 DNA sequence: TGTGCCAGCAGCGTCCTCTCGAGTGTGGGCTACAATGAGCAGTTCTTC. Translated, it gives CASSVLSSVGYNEQFF.

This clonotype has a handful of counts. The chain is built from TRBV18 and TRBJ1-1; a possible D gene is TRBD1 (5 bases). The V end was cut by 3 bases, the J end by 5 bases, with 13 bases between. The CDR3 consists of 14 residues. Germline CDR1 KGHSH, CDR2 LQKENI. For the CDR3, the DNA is TGTGCCAGCTCACCCTTGGACACAAGGACTGAAGCTTTCTTT. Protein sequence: CASSPLDTRTEAFF.

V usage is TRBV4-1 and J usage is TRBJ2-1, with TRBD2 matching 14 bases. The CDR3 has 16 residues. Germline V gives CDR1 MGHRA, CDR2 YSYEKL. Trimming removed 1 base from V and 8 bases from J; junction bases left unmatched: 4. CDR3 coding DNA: TGCGCCAGCAGCCAAGGCGGGACTAGCGGGAGTTATGAGCAGTTCTTC. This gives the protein CASSQGGTSGSYEQFF.

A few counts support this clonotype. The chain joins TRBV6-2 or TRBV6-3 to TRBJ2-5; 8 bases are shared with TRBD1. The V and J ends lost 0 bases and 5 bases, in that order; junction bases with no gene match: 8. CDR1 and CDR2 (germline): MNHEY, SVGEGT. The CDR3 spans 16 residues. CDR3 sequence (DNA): TGTGCCAGCAGTTACTCAGGACAGGGCCGCGTCGAGACCCAGTACTTC. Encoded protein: CASSYSGQGRVETQYF.

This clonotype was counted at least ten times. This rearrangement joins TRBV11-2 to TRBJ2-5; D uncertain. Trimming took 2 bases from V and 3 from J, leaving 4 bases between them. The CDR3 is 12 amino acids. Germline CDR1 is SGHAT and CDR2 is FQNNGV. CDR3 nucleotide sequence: TGTGCCAGCAGCTTATCGGAAGAGACCCAGTACTTC. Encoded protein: CASSLSEETQYF.

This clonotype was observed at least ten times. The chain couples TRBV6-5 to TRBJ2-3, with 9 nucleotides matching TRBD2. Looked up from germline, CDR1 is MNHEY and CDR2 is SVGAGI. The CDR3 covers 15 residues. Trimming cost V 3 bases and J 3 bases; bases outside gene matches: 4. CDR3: CASSYVLAGTDTQYF. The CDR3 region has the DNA TGTGCCAGCAGTTATGTGCTAGCGGGGACAGATACGCAGTATTTT.

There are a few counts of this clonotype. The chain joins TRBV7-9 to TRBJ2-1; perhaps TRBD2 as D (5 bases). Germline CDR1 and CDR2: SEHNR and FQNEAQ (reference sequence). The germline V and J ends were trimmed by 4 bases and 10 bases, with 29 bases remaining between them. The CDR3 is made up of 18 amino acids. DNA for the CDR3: TGTGCCAGCAGCTCCGACCCTGGACTCGATCGTCCCCTTTGGGAGCAGTTCTTC. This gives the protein CASSSDPGLDRPLWEQFF.

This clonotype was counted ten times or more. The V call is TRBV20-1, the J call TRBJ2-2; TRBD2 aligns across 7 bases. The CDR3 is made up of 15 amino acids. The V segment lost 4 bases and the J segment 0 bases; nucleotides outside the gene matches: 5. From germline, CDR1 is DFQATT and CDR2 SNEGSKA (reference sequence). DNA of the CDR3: TGCAGTGCTACTAGCGGTTCCGCGAACACCGGGGAGCTGTTTTTT. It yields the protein CSATSGSANTGELFF.

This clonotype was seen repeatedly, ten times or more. This CDR3 is CSARLVGADTQYF. In nucleotides, the CDR3 is TGCAGTGCTAGACTAGTCGGCGCAGATACGCAGTATTTT. V and J are TRBV20-1 and TRBJ2-3; D call uncertain. This CDR3 has 13 residues. Trimming removed 2 bases at V and 4 bases at J, with 10 bases between. In germline, CDR1 is DFQATT, CDR2 SNEGSKA (reference sequence).

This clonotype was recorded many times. In DNA, the CDR3 is TGTGCCAGTAGTATGACAGGGGAAACTAATGAAAAACTGTTTTTT. It encodes CASSMTGETNEKLFF. The chain employs TRBV19 and TRBJ1-4, with TRBD1 matching 8 bases. V was pared by 3 bases and J by 1 base, with 1 base of the junction left unmatched. The CDR3 is 15 residues long. Germline V gene data show CDR1 as LNHDA and CDR2 as SQIVND (reference sequence).

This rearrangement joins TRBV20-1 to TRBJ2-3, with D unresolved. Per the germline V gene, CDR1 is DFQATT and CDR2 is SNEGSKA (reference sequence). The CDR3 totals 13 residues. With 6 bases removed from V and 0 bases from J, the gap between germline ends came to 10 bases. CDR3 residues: CSAADRSTDTQYF. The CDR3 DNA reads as TGCAGTGCCGCGGACCGAAGCACAGATACGCAGTATTTT.

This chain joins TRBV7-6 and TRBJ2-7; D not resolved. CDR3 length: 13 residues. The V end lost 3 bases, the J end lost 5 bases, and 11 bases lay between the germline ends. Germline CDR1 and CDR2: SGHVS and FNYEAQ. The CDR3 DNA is TGTGCCAGCAGCTTCGGGTCCGCCAACGAGCAGTACTTC. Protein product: CASSFGSANEQYF.

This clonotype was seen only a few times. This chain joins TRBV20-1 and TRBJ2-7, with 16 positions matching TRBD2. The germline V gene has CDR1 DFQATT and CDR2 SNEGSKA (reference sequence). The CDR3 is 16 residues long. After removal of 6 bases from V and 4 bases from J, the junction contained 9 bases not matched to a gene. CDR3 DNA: TGCAGTGCCGCGGGACTAGCGGGAGGGACTATGTACGAGCAGTACTTC. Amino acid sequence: CSAAGLAGGTMYEQYF.

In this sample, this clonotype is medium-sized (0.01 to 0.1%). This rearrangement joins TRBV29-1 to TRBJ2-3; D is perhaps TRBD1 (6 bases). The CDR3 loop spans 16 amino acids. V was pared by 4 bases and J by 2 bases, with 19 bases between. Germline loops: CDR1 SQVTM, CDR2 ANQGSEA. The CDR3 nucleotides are TGCAGCGTTGTCCCTTTACAGGGTAATCCCACAGATACGCAGTATTTT. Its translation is CSVVPLQGNPTDTQYF.

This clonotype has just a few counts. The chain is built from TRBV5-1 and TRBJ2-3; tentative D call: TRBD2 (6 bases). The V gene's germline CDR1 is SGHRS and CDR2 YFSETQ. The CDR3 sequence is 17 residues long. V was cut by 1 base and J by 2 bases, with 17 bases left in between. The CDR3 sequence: CASSLFRGARDTDTQYF. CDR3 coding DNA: TGCGCCAGCAGCTTGTTCCGCGGGGCGCGAGACACAGATACGCAGTATTTT.

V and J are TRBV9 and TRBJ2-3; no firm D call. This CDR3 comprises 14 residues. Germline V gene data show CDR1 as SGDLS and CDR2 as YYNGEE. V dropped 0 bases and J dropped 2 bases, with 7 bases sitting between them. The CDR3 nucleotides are TGTGCCAGCAGCGTAGGACCCAACACAGATACGCAGTATTTT. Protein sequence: CASSVGPNTDTQYF. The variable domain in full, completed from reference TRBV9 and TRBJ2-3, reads DSGVTQTPKHLITATGQRVTLRCSPRSGDLSVYWYQQSLDQGLQFLIQYYNGEERAKGNILERFSAQQFPDLHSELNLSSLELGDSALYFCASSVGPNTDTQYFGPGTRLTVL.

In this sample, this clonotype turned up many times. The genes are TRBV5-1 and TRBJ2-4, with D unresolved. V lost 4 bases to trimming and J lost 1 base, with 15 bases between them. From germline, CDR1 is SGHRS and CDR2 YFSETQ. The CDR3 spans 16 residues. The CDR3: CASSPATHAAKNIQYF. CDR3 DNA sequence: TGCGCCAGCAGCCCAGCTACCCACGCGGCCAAAAACATTCAGTACTTC.